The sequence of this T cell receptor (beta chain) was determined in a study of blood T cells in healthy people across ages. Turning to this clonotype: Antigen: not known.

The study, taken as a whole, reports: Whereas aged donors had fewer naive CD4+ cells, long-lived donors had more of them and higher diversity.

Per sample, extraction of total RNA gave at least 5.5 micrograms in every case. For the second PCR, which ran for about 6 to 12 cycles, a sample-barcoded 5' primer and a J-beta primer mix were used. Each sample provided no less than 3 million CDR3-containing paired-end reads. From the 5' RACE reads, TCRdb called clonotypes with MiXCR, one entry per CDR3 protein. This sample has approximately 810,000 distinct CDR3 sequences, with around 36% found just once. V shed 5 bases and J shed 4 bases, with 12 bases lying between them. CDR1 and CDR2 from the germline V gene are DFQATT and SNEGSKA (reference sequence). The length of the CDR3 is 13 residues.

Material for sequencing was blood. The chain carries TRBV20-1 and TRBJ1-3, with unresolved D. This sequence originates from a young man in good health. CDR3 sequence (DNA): TGCAGTGCTCGGTACGACACCGGAAACACCATATATTTT. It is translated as CSARYDTGNTIYF.